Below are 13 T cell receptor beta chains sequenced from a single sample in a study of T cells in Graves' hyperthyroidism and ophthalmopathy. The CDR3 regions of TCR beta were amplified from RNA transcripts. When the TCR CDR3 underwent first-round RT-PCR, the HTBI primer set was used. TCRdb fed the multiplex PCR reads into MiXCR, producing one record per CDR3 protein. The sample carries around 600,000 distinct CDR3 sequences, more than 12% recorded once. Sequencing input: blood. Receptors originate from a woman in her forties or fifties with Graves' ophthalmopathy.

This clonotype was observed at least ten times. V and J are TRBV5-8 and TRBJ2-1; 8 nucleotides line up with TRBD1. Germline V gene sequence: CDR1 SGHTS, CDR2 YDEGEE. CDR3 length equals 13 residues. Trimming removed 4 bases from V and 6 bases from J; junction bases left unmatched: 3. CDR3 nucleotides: TGTGCCAGCAGCCCGACAGGGGTCAATGAGCAGTTCTTC. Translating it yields CASSPTGVNEQFF.

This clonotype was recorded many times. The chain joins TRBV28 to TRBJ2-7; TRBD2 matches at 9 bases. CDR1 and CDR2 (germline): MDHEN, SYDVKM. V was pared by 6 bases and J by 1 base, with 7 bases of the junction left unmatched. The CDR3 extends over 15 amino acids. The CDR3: CASRTTSGASYEQYF. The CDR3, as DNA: TGTGCCAGCAGGACGACTAGCGGAGCGTCCTACGAGCAGTACTTC.

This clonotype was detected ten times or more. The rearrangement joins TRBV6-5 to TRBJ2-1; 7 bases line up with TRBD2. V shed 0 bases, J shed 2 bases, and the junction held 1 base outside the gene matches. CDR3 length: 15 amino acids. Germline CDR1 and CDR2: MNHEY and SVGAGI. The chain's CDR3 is CASSYSGTTYNEQFF. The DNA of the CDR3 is TGTGCCAGCAGTTACTCCGGGACTACCTACAATGAGCAGTTCTTC.

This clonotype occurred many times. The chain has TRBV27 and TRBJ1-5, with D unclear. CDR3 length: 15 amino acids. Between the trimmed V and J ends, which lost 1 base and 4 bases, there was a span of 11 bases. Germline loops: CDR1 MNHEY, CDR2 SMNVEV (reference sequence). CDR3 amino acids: CASSLYSSLNQPQHF. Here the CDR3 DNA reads TGTGCCAGCAGTTTATACAGCAGCTTGAATCAGCCCCAGCATTTT.

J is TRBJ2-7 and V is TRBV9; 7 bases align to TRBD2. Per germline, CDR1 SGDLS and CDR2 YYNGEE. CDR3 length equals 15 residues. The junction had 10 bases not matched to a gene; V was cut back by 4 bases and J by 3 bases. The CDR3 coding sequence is TGTGCCAGCAGCCCGACCCCGCTAGCGGACTACGAGCAGTACTTC. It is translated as CASSPTPLADYEQYF.

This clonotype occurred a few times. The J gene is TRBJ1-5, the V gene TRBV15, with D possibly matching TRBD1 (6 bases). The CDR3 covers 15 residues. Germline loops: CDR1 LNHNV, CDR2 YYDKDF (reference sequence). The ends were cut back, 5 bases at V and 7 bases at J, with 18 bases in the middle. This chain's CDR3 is CATSPRGQFGQPQHF. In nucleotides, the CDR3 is TGTGCCACCAGCCCCAGAGGACAGTTTGGGCAGCCCCAGCATTTT. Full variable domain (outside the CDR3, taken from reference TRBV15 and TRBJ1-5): DAMVIQNPRYQVTQFGKPVTLSCSQTLNHNVMYWYQQKSSQAPKLLFHYYDKDFNNEADTPDNFQSRRPNTSFCFLDIRSPGLGDTAMYLCATSPRGQFGQPQHFGDGTRLSIL.

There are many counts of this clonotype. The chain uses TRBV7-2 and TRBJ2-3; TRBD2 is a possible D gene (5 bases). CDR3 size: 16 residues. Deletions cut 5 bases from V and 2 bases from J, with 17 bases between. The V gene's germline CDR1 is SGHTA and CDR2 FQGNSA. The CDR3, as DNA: TGTGCCAGCAGCCCACGAGGGCTACGGACCACAGATACGCAGTATTTT. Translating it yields CASSPRGLRTTDTQYF.

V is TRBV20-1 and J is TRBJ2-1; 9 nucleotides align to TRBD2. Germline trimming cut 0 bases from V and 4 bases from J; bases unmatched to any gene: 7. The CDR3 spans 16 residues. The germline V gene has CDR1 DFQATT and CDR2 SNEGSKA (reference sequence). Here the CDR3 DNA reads TGCAGTGCTAGAGATGAACTAGCGGGCGCTTACAATGAGCAGTTCTTC. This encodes CSARDELAGAYNEQFF.

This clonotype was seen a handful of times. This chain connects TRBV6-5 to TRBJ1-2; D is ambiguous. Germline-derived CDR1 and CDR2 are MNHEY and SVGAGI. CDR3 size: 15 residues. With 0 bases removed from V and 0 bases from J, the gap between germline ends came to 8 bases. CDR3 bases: TGTGCCAGCAGTTACTCTGTCTCGGCTAACTATGGCTACACCTTC. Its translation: CASSYSVSANYGYTF.

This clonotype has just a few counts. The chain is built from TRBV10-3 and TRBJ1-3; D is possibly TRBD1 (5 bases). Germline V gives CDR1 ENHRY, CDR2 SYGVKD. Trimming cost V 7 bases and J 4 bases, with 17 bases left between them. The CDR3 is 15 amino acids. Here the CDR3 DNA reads TGTGCCATCAACCAGGGCCCAGGGTCGGGAAACACCATATATTTT. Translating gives CAINQGPGSGNTIYF.

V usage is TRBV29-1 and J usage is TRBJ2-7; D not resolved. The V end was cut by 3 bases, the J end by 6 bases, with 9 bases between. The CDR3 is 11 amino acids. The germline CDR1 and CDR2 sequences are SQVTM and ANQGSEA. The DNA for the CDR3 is TGCAGCGTTGATCCCCCACCCGAGCAGTACTTC. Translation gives CSVDPPPEQYF.

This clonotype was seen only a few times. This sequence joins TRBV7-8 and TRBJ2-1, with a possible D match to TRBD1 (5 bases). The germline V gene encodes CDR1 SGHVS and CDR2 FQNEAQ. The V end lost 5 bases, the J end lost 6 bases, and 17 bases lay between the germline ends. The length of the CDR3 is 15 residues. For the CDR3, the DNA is TGTGCCAGCAGCATCCGCCGACAGAAGGGCAATGAGCAGTTCTTC. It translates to CASSIRRQKGNEQFF. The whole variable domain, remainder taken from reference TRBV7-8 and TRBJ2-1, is GAGVSQSPRYKVAKRGQDVALRCDPISGHVSLFWYQQALGQGPEFLTYFQNEAQLDKSGLPSDRFFAERPEGSVSTLKIQRTQQEDSAVYLCASSIRRQKGNEQFFGPGTRLTVL.

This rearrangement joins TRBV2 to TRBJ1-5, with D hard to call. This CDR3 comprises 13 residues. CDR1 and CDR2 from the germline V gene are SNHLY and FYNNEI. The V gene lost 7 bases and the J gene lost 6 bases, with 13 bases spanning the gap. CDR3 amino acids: CASTSPGSQPQHF. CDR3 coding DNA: TGTGCCAGCACCTCCCCGGGCAGTCAGCCCCAGCATTTT.